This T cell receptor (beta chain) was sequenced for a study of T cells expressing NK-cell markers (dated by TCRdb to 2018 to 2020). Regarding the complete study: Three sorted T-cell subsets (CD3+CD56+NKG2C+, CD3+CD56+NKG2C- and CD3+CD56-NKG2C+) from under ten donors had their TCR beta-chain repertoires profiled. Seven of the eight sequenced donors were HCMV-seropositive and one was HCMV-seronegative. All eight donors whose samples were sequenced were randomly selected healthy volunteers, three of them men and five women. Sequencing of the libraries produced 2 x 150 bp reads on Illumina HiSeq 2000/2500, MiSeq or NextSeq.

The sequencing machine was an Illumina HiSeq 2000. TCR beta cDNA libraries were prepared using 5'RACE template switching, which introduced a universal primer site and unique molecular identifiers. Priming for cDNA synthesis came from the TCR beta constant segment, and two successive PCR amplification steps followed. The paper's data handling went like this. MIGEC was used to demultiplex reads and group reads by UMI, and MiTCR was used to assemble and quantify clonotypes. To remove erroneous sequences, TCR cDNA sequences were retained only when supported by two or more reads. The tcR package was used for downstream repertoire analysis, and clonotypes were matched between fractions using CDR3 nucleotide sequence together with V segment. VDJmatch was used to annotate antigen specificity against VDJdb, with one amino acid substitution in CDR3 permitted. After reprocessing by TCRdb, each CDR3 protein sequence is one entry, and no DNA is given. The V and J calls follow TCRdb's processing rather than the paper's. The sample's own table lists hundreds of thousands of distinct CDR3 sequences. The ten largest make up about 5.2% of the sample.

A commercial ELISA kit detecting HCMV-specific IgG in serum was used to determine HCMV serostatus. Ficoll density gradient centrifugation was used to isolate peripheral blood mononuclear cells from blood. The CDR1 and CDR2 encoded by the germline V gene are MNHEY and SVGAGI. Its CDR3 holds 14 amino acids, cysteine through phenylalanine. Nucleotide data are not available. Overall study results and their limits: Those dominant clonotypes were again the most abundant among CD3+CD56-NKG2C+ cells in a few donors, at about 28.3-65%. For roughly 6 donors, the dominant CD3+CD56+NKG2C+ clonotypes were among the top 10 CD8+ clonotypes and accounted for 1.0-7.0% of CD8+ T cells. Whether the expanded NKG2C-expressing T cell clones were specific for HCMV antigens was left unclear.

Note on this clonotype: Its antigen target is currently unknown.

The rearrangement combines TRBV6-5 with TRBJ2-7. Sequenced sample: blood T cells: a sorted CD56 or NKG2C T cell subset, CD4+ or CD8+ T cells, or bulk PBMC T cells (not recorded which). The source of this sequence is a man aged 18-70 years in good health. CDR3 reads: CASSRVGLNYEQYF.